This record concerns one T cell receptor beta chain sequence. Antigen specificity is unknown. MiXCR, run by TCRdb on the RT-PCR reads, gives a single entry per CDR3 protein. This sample has 650,000 to 800,000 distinct CDR3 sequences; about 15% occur once, and the top ten carry less than 9%. This entry belongs to a study of response to subunit inactivated influenza vaccine. Findings of the study overall: Researchers suggested that each seasonal influenza vaccination recruits few new T cells.

The sequenced sample was PBMCs from blood, obtained 14 to 15 days before vaccination. The sequence was collected from a man between 45 and 60 years old who received an inactivated influenza vaccine.

CDR3 residues: CSAETSGAEKQYF. The CDR3, as DNA: TGCAGTGCTGAGACTAGCGGGGCGGAGAAGCAGTACTTC. The chain joins TRBV20-1 to TRBJ2-7; TRBD2 agrees at 11 bases. Per germline, CDR1 DFQATT and CDR2 SNEGSKA (reference sequence). Trimming removed 5 bases from V and 8 bases from J; junction bases left unmatched: 8. This CDR3 spans 13 amino acids.